This T cell receptor beta chain was identified during a study of blood T cell repertoires in COVID-19. Data came from immunoSEQ multiplex PCR; TCRdb stores just in-frame clones and leaves some out. The repertoire includes under 200,000 clones, about nine tenths of them detected once, and approximately 0.56% sits in the top ten. Trimming pared 7 bases from V and 4 bases from J, leaving 5 bases between. Germline CDR1 SNHLY, CDR2 FYNNEI. The CDR3 runs to 11 residues. The gene calls are TRBV2 and TRBJ2-1; no firm D call. Sequenced input: peripheral blood. The clonotype was recovered from a man aged 50 to 60 with acute or convalescent COVID-19. CDR3 sequence reads: CASTVYNEQFF. The CDR3 DNA reads as TGTGCCAGCACGGTTTACAATGAGCAGTTCTTC.